One and the same sample provided the 20 T cell receptor beta chains below, sequenced in a study of T cell changes during pregnancy in multiple sclerosis (dated by TCRdb to between 2018 and 2020). The protocol used for the library was the immunoSEQ multiplex PCR assay. This immuneACCESS table, as held by TCRdb, lists in-frame sequences with V and J called but not all clones. Of the missing ones, under half trace to an unresolved V gene in checked studies; the others have no known cause. This sample lists 55,000 to 75,000 clones; about 93% were detected once. The top ten constitute approximately 1.5% of the sample. The sequencing used peripheral blood, collected in the third trimester of pregnancy. These receptors all come from a female donor in good health, enrolled as a control in a pregnancy study.

The chain combines TRBV30 with TRBJ2-5, with a possible D match to TRBD2 (7 bases). The CDR3 covers 14 residues. Trimming took off 2 bases at V and 5 bases at J, with 15 bases between the two ends. Germline-derived CDR1 and CDR2 are GTSNPN and SVGIG (reference sequence). The CDR3 sequence: CAWSLTGRGETQYF. The DNA of the CDR3 is TGTGCCTGGAGTCTTACAGGGAGGGGCGAGACCCAGTACTTC.

CDR3 nucleotide sequence: TGTGCCACTGACCGTGGACAGGGGGGTGGAGGGGACTACGAGCAGTACTTC. Translation: CATDRGQGGGGDYEQYF. The chain has TRBV19 and TRBJ2-7, with TRBD1 matching 10 bases. The J segment lost 3 bases and the V segment lost 10 bases, leaving 18 bases of the junction unmatched. CDR3 length: 17 residues. Germline-derived CDR1 and CDR2 are LNHDA and SQIVND (reference sequence).

The chain employs TRBV13 and TRBJ2-3, with 13 bases that match TRBD2. Germline V gene lookup returns CDR1 PRHDT and CDR2 FYEKMQ (reference sequence). V lost 4 bases, J lost 6 bases, and 7 bases stayed unmatched. This CDR3 spans 16 amino acids. In nucleotides, the CDR3 is TGTGCCAGCAGCTCCTTACTAGCGGGGGGGCGTGATACGCAGTATTTT. This sequence encodes CASSSLLAGGRDTQYF.

This clone was picked up one time. The genes are TRBV4-1 and TRBJ1-5, with D maybe TRBD1 (5 bases). Trimming pared 1 base from V and 6 bases from J, leaving 13 bases between. The CDR3 is 15 amino acids. CDR1 is MGHRA, CDR2 YSYEKL, per germline. The CDR3 sequence: CASSQAGLNFQPQHF. The CDR3 DNA sequence: TGCGCCAGCAGCCAAGCGGGACTAAATTTTCAGCCCCAGCATTTT.

The chain uses TRBV5-1 and TRBJ1-1; D call uncertain. Trimming pared 2 bases from V and 1 base from J, leaving 12 bases between. The germline CDR1 and CDR2 sequences are SGHRS and YFSETQ. The CDR3 covers 15 residues. CDR3 region: CASSFSPTGNTEAFF. CDR3 DNA sequence: TGCGCCAGCAGCTTTTCTCCAACGGGGAACACTGAAGCTTTCTTT.

This clone was picked up a small number of times. The chain joins TRBV6-5 to TRBJ1-6, with D tentatively TRBD1 (5 bases). This CDR3 has 12 amino acids. Germline CDR1 reads MNHEY; CDR2 reads SVGAGI. V dropped 8 bases and J dropped 7 bases, with 9 bases sitting between them. The CDR3: CASFRQNSPLHF. The CDR3 bases are TGTGCCAGCTTTCGACAGAATTCACCCCTCCACTTT.

V usage is TRBV4-1 and J usage is TRBJ2-7, with TRBD1 identical over 8 bases. Germline-derived CDR1 and CDR2 are MGHRA and YSYEKL. This CDR3 has 17 residues. The V and J ends lost 0 bases and 2 bases, in that order; junction bases with no gene match: 9. Here the CDR3 DNA reads TGCGCCAGCAGCCAAGAGACAGGGGACATAGACGCCTACGAGCAGTACTTC. This codes for CASSQETGDIDAYEQYF.

This chain uses TRBV5-4 with TRBJ2-1, with 9 bases aligning to TRBD1. V lost 1 base, J lost 2 bases, and 1 base stayed unmatched. Germline V gene data show CDR1 as SGHNT and CDR2 as YYREEE (reference sequence). This CDR3 contains 15 residues. The CDR3 region is CASSLRQGAYNEQFF. CDR3 nucleotide sequence: TGTGCCAGCAGCTTGCGACAGGGGGCCTACAATGAGCAGTTCTTC.

The J gene is TRBJ2-1, the V gene TRBV28, with TRBD1 as a possible D gene (8 bases). V was trimmed by 8 bases and J by 8 bases, leaving 16 bases between them. CDR1 and CDR2 (germline): MDHEN, SYDVKM. The CDR3 is made up of 13 amino acids. CDR3 nucleotide sequence: TGTGCCAGCTTTAGACAGGGGAGGGATGAGCAGTTCTTC. Its protein product is CASFRQGRDEQFF. The variable domain in full, completed from reference TRBV28 and TRBJ2-1, reads DVKVTQSSRYLVKRTGEKVFLECVQDMDHENMFWYRQDPGLGLRLIYFSYDVKMKEKGDIPEGYSVSREKKERFSLILESASTNQTSMYLCASFRQGRDEQFFGPGTRLTVL.

The chain employs TRBV6-6 and TRBJ2-3; D unclear. The CDR3 spans 14 residues. The germline V gene encodes CDR1 MNHNY and CDR2 SVGAGI (reference sequence). V dropped 6 bases and J dropped 0 bases, with 10 bases sitting between them. The CDR3, as DNA: TGTGCCAGCAGCCTCAGCGAGAGCACAGATACGCAGTATTTT. Encoded protein: CASSLSESTDTQYF.

The V call is TRBV6-1, the J call TRBJ1-6; D gene unclear. Germline V gene data show CDR1 as MNHNS and CDR2 as SASEGT. The CDR3 runs 15 residues. Trimming removed 4 bases at V and 0 bases at J, with 7 bases between. The DNA of the CDR3 is TGTGCCAGCAGTGGTTGGAGCTCCTATAATTCACCCCTCCACTTT. Protein: CASSGWSSYNSPLHF.

V is TRBV7-2 and J is TRBJ1-2; no clear D gene. CDR3 size: 18 residues. Per germline, CDR1 SGHTA and CDR2 FQGNSA. The germline V and J ends were trimmed by 2 bases and 5 bases, with 24 bases remaining between them. CDR3 DNA sequence: TGTGCCAGCAGCTTAACTCCGGCGTCTTTTAGCAGCCTATATGGCTACACCTTC. It yields the protein CASSLTPASFSSLYGYTF.

The chain joins TRBV6-5 to TRBJ2-7; TRBD1 agrees at 7 bases. There are 14 residues in the CDR3. The germline CDR1 and CDR2 sequences are MNHEY and SVGAGI. With V trimmed by 3 bases and J by 4 bases, 6 bases remained unmatched. CDR3 residues: CASSYGDRSYEQYF. The DNA of the CDR3 is TGTGCCAGCAGTTATGGGGACAGATCGTACGAGCAGTACTTC.

This chain connects TRBV29-1 to TRBJ1-2; D perhaps matches TRBD1 (5 bases). The ends were cut back, 7 bases at V and 7 bases at J, with 19 bases in the middle. CDR1 and CDR2 (germline): SQVTM, ANQGSEA. CDR3 length: 13 amino acids. Here the CDR3 DNA reads TGCAGCGCCACGACAGCGCCCGAAGGTGGCTACACCTTC. Translated: CSATTAPEGGYTF.

The CDR3 protein is CAITPWSEQYF. The CDR3 bases are TGTGCCATCACCCCTTGGAGCGAGCAGTACTTC. The chain uses TRBV2 and TRBJ2-7; D gene unclear. Germline V gene sequence: CDR1 SNHLY, CDR2 FYNNEI. The CDR3 is made up of 11 amino acids. V was shortened by 10 bases and J by 6 bases, with 13 bases between the two germline ends.

The chain recombines TRBV28 with TRBJ1-1, with D unclear. The CDR3 totals 12 residues. Trimming cost V 2 bases and J 8 bases, with 9 bases left between them. CDR1 and CDR2 from the germline V gene are MDHEN and SYDVKM. CDR3 sequence: CASSLRPGEAFF. The DNA of the CDR3 is TGTGCCAGCAGTTTAAGGCCGGGAGAAGCTTTCTTT.

V is TRBV7-6 and J is TRBJ2-7; D may be TRBD2 (6 bases). The germline gives CDR1 SGHVS, CDR2 FNYEAQ. Trimming removed 1 base at V and 0 bases at J, with 10 bases between. The CDR3 has 15 residues. The CDR3 loop reads CASSLGYGSSYEQYF. The CDR3 region has the DNA TGTGCCAGCAGCTTAGGTTACGGGAGCTCCTACGAGCAGTACTTC.

The chain couples TRBV2 to TRBJ2-7; D is possibly TRBD1 (6 bases). Germline V gene data show CDR1 as SNHLY and CDR2 as FYNNEI. The CDR3 is made up of 12 amino acids. V was shortened by 9 bases and J by 0 bases, with 9 bases between the two germline ends. CDR3: CARGDTSYEQYF. The CDR3 DNA is TGTGCCAGAGGGGACACCTCCTACGAGCAGTACTTC. Filled out from reference TRBV2 and TRBJ2-7, the complete variable domain reads EPEVTQTPSHQVTQMGQEVILRCVPISNHLYFYWYRQILGQKVEFLVSFYNNEISEKSEIFDDQFSVERPDGSNFTLKIRSTKLEDSAMYFCARGDTSYEQYFGPGTRLTVT.

The chain uses TRBV30 and TRBJ2-7; 8 bases align to TRBD1. Germline CDR1 is GTSNPN and CDR2 is SVGIG (reference sequence). After removal of 5 bases from V and 1 base from J, the junction contained 10 bases not matched to a gene. The CDR3 totals 15 residues. CDR3 sequence reads: CAWGDGTGTSYEQYF. In DNA, the CDR3 is TGTGCCTGGGGAGACGGGACAGGTACTTCCTACGAGCAGTACTTC.

The chain links TRBV6-1 to TRBJ2-7; 7 bases agree with TRBD1. CDR1 MNHNS and CDR2 SASEGT come from the germline V gene. The V gene end was trimmed by 4 bases and the J gene end by 8 bases; junction bases not matched to a gene: 8. The CDR3 has 13 residues. The CDR3 nucleotides read TGTGCCAGCAGTGCTCACGAACAGGGGCAGCAGTACTTC. Translating it yields CASSAHEQGQQYF.